This TCR beta chain is from a study of tumor and adjacent non-tumor tissue in lung cancer. Turning to the study itself: There were 12 adenocarcinoma, a couple of squamous cell carcinoma and 1 small cell lung cancer cases. Samples averaged around 4 million productive TCRbeta reads each. Notes on the study in general: Significantly higher TCR diversity was found in tumor than normal lung.

The library came from three nested PCR rounds adapted from ARM-PCR protocols. MiXCR, run by TCRdb on the multiplex PCR reads, gives a single entry per CDR3 protein. The table includes fewer than 90,000 distinct CDR3 sequences, around three quarters detected once. No cell sorting was done before RNA was extracted from the tissue. Distant lung tissue was collected more than 3 cm away from the tumor edge. Between August and November 2014, newly diagnosed, chemotherapy-naive lung cancer patients underwent thoracic surgery in China. The sample holds a few counts of this clonotype. Its antigen remains unknown. Since no conserved phenylalanine or tryptophan closes the CDR3, a read error is the likely cause. CDR1 and CDR2 (germline): MNHNS, SASEGT. V shed 9 bases and J 3 bases; nucleotides not matched to a gene: 12. The CDR3 is 15 amino acids.

The TCR originated in a woman aged 50 to 60 with non-small cell lung cancer. Source material: distant non-tumor lung tissue. This chain connects TRBV6-1 to TRBJ1-2; 8 bases match TRBD1. CDR3 in amino acids: CARSPTGQGDYGYTL. In nucleotides, the CDR3 is TGTGCCAGAAGTCCTACCGGACAGGGAGACTATGGCTACACCCTC.